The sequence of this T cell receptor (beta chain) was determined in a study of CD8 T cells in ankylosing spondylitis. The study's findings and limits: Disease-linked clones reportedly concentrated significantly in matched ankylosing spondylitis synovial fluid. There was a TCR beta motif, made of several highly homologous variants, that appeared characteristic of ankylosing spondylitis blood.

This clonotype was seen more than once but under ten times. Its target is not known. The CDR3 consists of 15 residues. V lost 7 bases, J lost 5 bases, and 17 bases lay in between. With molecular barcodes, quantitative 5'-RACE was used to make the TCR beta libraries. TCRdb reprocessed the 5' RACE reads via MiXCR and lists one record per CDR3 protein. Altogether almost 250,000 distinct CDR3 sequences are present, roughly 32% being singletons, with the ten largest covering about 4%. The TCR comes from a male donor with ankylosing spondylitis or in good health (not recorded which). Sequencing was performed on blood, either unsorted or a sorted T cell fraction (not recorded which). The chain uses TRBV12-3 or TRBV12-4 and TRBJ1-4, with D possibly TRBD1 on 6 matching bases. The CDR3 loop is CASTLRGRPNEKLFF. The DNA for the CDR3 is TGTGCCAGCACGTTAAGGGGGAGGCCGAATGAAAAACTGTTTTTT.